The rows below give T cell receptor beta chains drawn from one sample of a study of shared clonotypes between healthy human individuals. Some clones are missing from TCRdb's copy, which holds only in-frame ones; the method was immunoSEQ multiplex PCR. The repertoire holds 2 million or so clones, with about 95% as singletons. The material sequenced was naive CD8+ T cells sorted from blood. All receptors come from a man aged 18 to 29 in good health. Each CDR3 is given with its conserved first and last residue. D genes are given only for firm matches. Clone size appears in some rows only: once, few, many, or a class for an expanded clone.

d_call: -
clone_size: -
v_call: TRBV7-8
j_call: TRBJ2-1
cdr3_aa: CASSPLRGFNNEQFF
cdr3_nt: TGTGCCAGCAGCCCGCTCAGGGGTTTCAACAATGAGCAGTTCTTC

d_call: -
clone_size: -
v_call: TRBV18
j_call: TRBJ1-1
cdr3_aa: CASSYSERNTEAFF
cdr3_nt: TGTGCCAGCTCCTACAGCGAAAGGAACACTGAAGCTTTCTTT

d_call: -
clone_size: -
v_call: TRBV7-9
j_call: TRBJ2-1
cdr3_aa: CASKGTGFRVNEQFF
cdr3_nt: TGTGCCAGCAAAGGCACAGGGTTCAGAGTAAATGAGCAGTTCTTC

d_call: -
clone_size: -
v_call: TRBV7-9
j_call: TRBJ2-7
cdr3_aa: CASSSMSYEQYF
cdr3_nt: TGTGCCAGCAGCTCCATGTCCTACGAGCAGTACTTC

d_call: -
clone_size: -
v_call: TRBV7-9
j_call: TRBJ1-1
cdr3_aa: CASSLILGRLNTEAFF
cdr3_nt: TGTGCCAGCAGCTTGATCCTGGGCAGACTGAACACTGAAGCTTTCTTT

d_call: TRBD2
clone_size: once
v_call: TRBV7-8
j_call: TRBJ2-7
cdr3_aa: CASSLTSGDSYEQYF
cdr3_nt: TGTGCCAGCAGTTTGACTAGCGGGGACTCCTACGAGCAGTACTTC

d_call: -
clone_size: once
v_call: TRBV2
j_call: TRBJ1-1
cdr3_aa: CARWGADEAFF
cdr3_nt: TGTGCTAGGTGGGGAGCTGATGAAGCTTTCTTT

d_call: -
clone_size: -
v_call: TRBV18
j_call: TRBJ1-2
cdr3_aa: CASSPLRGTEASVGYTF
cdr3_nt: TGTGCCAGCTCACCACTGAGGGGGACGGAGGCTTCAGTTGGCTACACCTTC

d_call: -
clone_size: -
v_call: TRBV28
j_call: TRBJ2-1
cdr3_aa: CASSFPSSYNEQFF
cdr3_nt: TGTGCCAGCAGTTTTCCTAGCTCCTACAATGAGCAGTTCTTC

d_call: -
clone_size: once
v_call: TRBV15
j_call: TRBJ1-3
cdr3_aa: CATSIGGNTIYF
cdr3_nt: TGTGCCACCAGCATCGGGGGAAACACCATATATTTT

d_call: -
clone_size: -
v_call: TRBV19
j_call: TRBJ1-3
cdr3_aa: CASSIVASQTSGNTIYF
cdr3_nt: TGTGCCAGTAGTATCGTTGCCAGCCAGACCTCTGGAAACACCATATATTTT

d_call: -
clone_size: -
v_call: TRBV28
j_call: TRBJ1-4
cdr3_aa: CASSLRAVNEKLFF
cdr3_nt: TGTGCCAGCAGTTTAAGGGCAGTTAATGAAAAACTGTTTTTT

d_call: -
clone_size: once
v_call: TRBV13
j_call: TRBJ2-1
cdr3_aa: CASSSTPGRDEQFF
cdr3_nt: TGTGCCAGCAGCTCCACCCCAGGGCGGGATGAGCAGTTCTTC

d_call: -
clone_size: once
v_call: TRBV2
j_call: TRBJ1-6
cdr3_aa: CASSDAGVGSPLHF
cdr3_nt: TGTGCCAGCAGTGATGCGGGGGTCGGATCACCCCTCCACTTT

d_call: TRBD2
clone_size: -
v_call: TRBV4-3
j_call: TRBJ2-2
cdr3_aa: CASSQSSEGLATGELFF
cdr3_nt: TGCGCCAGCAGCCAATCCTCCGAGGGACTAGCGACCGGGGAGCTGTTTTTT

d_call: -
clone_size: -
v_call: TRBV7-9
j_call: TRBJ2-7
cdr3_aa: CASSLAGGTYEQYF
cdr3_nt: TGTGCCAGCAGCTTAGCCGGCGGAACCTACGAGCAGTACTTC

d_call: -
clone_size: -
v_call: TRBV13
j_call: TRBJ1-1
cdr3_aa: CASSLRGSGVEAFF
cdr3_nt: TGTGCCAGCAGCTTACGGGGGTCCGGGGTCGAAGCTTTCTTT

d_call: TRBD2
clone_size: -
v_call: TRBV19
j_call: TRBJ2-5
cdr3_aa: CASSMLAGGPIGETQYF
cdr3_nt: TGTGCCAGTAGTATGTTAGCGGGAGGGCCAATTGGGGAGACCCAGTACTTC

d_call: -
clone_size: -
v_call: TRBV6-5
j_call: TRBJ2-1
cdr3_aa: CASSYSSGELVNEQFF
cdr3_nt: TGTGCCAGCAGTTACTCCTCGGGGGAGCTGGTGAATGAGCAGTTCTTC